These 26 T cell receptor beta chains share one sample of origin, sequenced in a study of Ad26.COV2.S vaccination and SARS-CoV-2 variants. Data came from immunoSEQ multiplex PCR; TCRdb stores just in-frame clones and leaves some out. The sample lists about 480,000 clones; around nine tenths were seen once. The sample's treatment: around 19 received Ad26.COV2.S at low or high dose, single or two shots; about 5 received placebo; per-sample allocation not given. Repertoires come from day 63 after the first vaccine or placebo injection. The material sequenced was peripheral blood, taken in a trial of Ad26.COV2.S vaccine versus placebo. The receptors shown here come from a person aged 18-60 years who received the Ad26.COV2.S COVID-19 vaccine or a placebo.

This rearrangement joins TRBV7-2 to TRBJ1-3; D not resolved. Between the trimmed V and J ends, which lost 5 bases and 0 bases, there was a span of 20 bases. CDR1 SGHTA and CDR2 FQGNSA come from the germline V gene. There are 18 residues in the CDR3. CDR3: CASSHPRWITSSGNTIYF. The CDR3 coding sequence is TGTGCCAGCAGCCATCCACGCTGGATTACAAGCTCTGGAAACACCATATATTTT.

This clone was seen once. The chain carries TRBV19 and TRBJ2-2; no definite D call. V was shortened by 6 bases and J by 1 base, with 9 bases between the two germline ends. CDR1 and CDR2 from the germline V gene are LNHDA and SQIVND (reference sequence). The CDR3 is 14 amino acids. CDR3 residues: CASRVLGNTGELFF. The CDR3 DNA reads TGTGCCAGTAGGGTGCTAGGGAACACCGGGGAGCTGTTTTTT.

This clone was seen just once. Other DNA variants within this sample encode the same CDR3. V is TRBV7-2 and J is TRBJ1-2, with D hard to call. In germline, CDR1 is SGHTA, CDR2 FQGNSA. The CDR3 is made up of 13 amino acids. V lost 2 bases to trimming and J lost 2 bases, with 6 bases between them. The CDR3 nucleotides read TGTGCCAGCAGCTTAAGGGTAAACTATGGCTACACCTTC. It codes for CASSLRVNYGYTF. Filled out from reference TRBV7-2 and TRBJ1-2, the complete variable domain reads GAGVSQSPSNKVTEKGKDVELRCDPISGHTALYWYRQSLGQGLEFLIYFQGNSAPDKSGLPSDRFSAERTGGSVSTLTIQRTQQEDSAVYLCASSLRVNYGYTFGSGTRLTVV.

The V call is TRBV5-1, the J call TRBJ2-2; D is unresolved. Germline V gene sequence: CDR1 SGHRS, CDR2 YFSETQ. V lost 0 bases to trimming and J lost 5 bases, with 11 bases between them. This CDR3 has 15 amino acids. CDR3 amino acids: CASSLARSITGELFF. CDR3 sequence (DNA): TGCGCCAGCAGCTTGGCCCGCTCTATAACCGGGGAGCTGTTTTTT.

V gene TRBV5-1 combines with J gene TRBJ2-3, with D hard to call. The CDR3 consists of 16 residues. Deletions cut 4 bases from V and 2 bases from J, with 17 bases between. Looked up from germline, CDR1 is SGHRS and CDR2 is YFSETQ. CDR3 DNA sequence: TGCGCCAGCAGCCCCCTCGGACGGCCCTCCACAGATACGCAGTATTTT. Translated, it gives CASSPLGRPSTDTQYF.

This clone has only a few counts. The chain uses TRBV20-1 and TRBJ1-6; 8 nucleotides agree with TRBD1. The J segment lost 9 bases and the V segment lost 3 bases, leaving 7 bases of the junction unmatched. Germline V CDR1 and CDR2: DFQATT, SNEGSKA (reference sequence). There are 14 residues in the CDR3. CDR3 bases: TGCAGTGCTAGTTGGGAGACAGGGGCTTCACCCCTCCACTTT. This codes for CSASWETGASPLHF.

CDR3 DNA: TGTGCCTGGAGCGGGACAGGGAACTACGAGCAGTACTTC. It codes for CAWSGTGNYEQYF. The chain carries TRBV30 and TRBJ2-7, with 9 bases identical to TRBD1. V gave up 3 bases and J gave up 3 bases; unmatched junction bases: 3. This CDR3 contains 13 residues. From germline, CDR1 is GTSNPN and CDR2 SVGIG (reference sequence).

This clone has a handful of counts. The rearrangement uses TRBV6-2 or TRBV6-3 and TRBJ2-7; no clear D gene. The germline gives CDR1 MNHEY, CDR2 SVGEGT. The CDR3 covers 11 residues. The V end was cut by 6 bases, the J end by 4 bases, with 7 bases between. The CDR3 DNA is TGTGCCAGCAGCCTAGGGTACGAGCAGTACTTC. It yields the protein CASSLGYEQYF.

There are a few counts of this clone. The chain carries TRBV14 and TRBJ1-1; D uncertain. The CDR3 runs to 14 residues. Germline V gives CDR1 SGHDN, CDR2 FVKESK. V was cut by 2 bases and J by 4 bases, with 11 bases left in between. The CDR3 DNA is TGTGCCAGCAGCCAATCTCATGGCATCACTGAAGCTTTCTTT. Translation: CASSQSHGITEAFF.

V gene TRBV19 combines with J gene TRBJ1-5, with D hard to call. Trimming pared 5 bases from V and 7 bases from J, leaving 21 bases between. The CDR3 length is 16 residues. Germline assignment: CDR1 LNHDA and CDR2 SQIVND (reference sequence). For the CDR3, the DNA is TGTGCCAGTAGTCCTACAAGACCAACGGGTGGCCAGCCCCAGCATTTT. This gives the protein CASSPTRPTGGQPQHF. Full variable domain (remainder filled in from reference TRBV19 and TRBJ1-5): DGGITQSPKYLFRKEGQNVTLSCEQNLNHDAMYWYRQDPGQGLRLIYYSQIVNDFQKGDIAEGYSVSREKKESFPLTVTSAQKNPTAFYLCASSPTRPTGGQPQHFGDGTRLSIL.

As concerns this clone: Other DNA sequences of this sample code for an identical CDR3. V is TRBV30 and J is TRBJ1-2; D might be TRBD1 (5 bases). There are 11 residues in the CDR3. Trimming shortened V by 0 bases and J by 7 bases, and 6 bases separated the two germline ends. From germline, CDR1 is GTSNPN and CDR2 SVGIG (reference sequence). CDR3 region: CAWSVGGGYTF. The CDR3 region has the DNA TGTGCCTGGAGTGTGGGGGGTGGCTACACCTTC.

The chain combines TRBV3-1 (or the pseudogene TRBV3-2) with TRBJ2-3; 8 bases agree with TRBD2. There are 16 residues in the CDR3. With 4 bases clipped from V and 0 bases from J, the junction kept 6 bases outside the gene matches. In germline, CDR1 is LGHDT, CDR2 YNNKEL (reference sequence). This CDR3 is CASSRRGGLSTDTQYF. In DNA form, the CDR3 reads TGTGCCAGCAGCCGCCGGGGGGGACTGAGCACAGATACGCAGTATTTT.

This clone came up a few times. This specimen includes other DNA sequences encoding the same CDR3. This sequence joins TRBV3-1 (or the pseudogene TRBV3-2) and TRBJ2-3, with D unclear. V gave up 2 bases and J gave up 4 bases, with 4 bases separating them. Germline values: CDR1 LGHDT, CDR2 YNNKEL (reference sequence). CDR3 length: 12 amino acids. Here the CDR3 reads CASSQLADTQYF. CDR3 bases: TGTGCCAGCAGCCAACTCGCAGATACGCAGTATTTT.

The chain employs TRBV28 and TRBJ1-5; tentatively, D is TRBD1 (6 bases). The V end lost 2 bases, the J end lost 7 bases, and 12 bases lay between the germline ends. This CDR3 comprises 14 residues. Germline assignment: CDR1 MDHEN and CDR2 SYDVKM. The CDR3 DNA follows: TGTGCCAGCAGTTTACCGGGGGCTAGCCAGCCCCAGCATTTT. Encoded protein: CASSLPGASQPQHF.

The genes are TRBV6-4 and TRBJ1-2, with D uncertain. The V and J ends lost 6 bases and 7 bases respectively, with 18 bases between them. From germline, CDR1 is MRHNA and CDR2 SNTAGT. The CDR3 is made up of 14 amino acids. The CDR3, as DNA: TGTGCCAGCAGGCCGGATGGGCAACATTCTGGCTACACCTTC. Translating gives CASRPDGQHSGYTF.

About this clone: Distinct nucleotide sequences in the sample also encode this CDR3. This chain joins TRBV5-6 and TRBJ2-7; no definite D call. V lost 2 bases and J 4 bases, leaving 4 bases between the germline ends. Germline values: CDR1 SGHDT, CDR2 YYEEEE. This CDR3 has 11 amino acids. The DNA for the CDR3 is TGTGCCAGCAGCTTTGGTTACGAGCAGTACTTC. Amino acids: CASSFGYEQYF.

This clone appeared a few times. This chain links TRBV19 with TRBJ1-5; D possibly corresponds to TRBD1 (5 bases). This CDR3 region has 13 residues. From germline, CDR1 is LNHDA and CDR2 SQIVND (reference sequence). V dropped 5 bases and J dropped 9 bases, with 14 bases sitting between them. The CDR3 loop is CASSPQTDRPQHF. The CDR3 region has the DNA TGTGCCAGTAGTCCTCAGACAGATAGGCCCCAGCATTTT.

This rearrangement joins TRBV5-1 to TRBJ2-5; D might be TRBD2 (5 bases). CDR1 SGHRS and CDR2 YFSETQ come from the germline V gene. The CDR3 is 13 residues long. V was pared by 4 bases and J by 4 bases, with 11 bases between. The CDR3 protein is CASSPVAGETQYF. The CDR3 DNA reads as TGCGCCAGCAGCCCCGTGGCGGGAGAGACCCAGTACTTC.

The chain is built from TRBV21-1 and TRBJ1-1. TRBV21-1 is recorded as a pseudogene. The CDR3 covers 15 residues. The CDR3 DNA sequence: TGTGCCAGCAGCAAACTTCGAGGTTGGGACACTGAAGCTTTCTTT. Amino acid sequence: CASSKLRGWDTEAFF.

In its sample, this clone was seen a few times. The chain is built from TRBV11-2 and TRBJ2-2; TRBD1 aligns across 7 bases. Germline trimming cut 1 base from V and 3 bases from J; bases unmatched to any gene: 5. The germline gives CDR1 SGHAT, CDR2 FQNNGV. This CDR3 contains 16 residues. The CDR3 here is CASSLGVGGHTGELFF. CDR3 nucleotides: TGTGCCAGCAGCTTAGGTGTAGGGGGCCACACCGGGGAGCTGTTTTTT.

V and J are TRBV20-1 and TRBJ1-6, with D tentatively TRBD1 (6 bases). V was shortened by 3 bases and J by 6 bases, with 21 bases between the two germline ends. CDR3 length equals 17 residues. Germline V gene sequence: CDR1 DFQATT, CDR2 SNEGSKA (reference sequence). DNA of the CDR3: TGCAGTGCTAGTGATCCCATACAGGGCTTGAGTAATTCACCCCTCCACTTT. This encodes CSASDPIQGLSNSPLHF.

This chain uses TRBV6-2 or TRBV6-3 with TRBJ2-7; 10 bases are shared with TRBD2. The V gene's germline CDR1 is MNHEY and CDR2 SVGEGT. Trimming at V came to 2 bases and at J to 4 bases, leaving 2 bases not matched to a gene. The CDR3 consists of 14 residues. The CDR3 bases are TGTGCCAGCAGTTACACTAGCGGGATTTACGAGCAGTACTTC. The encoded protein is CASSYTSGIYEQYF.

V gene TRBV28 combines with J gene TRBJ2-5, with a possible D match to TRBD2 (5 bases). With 7 bases removed from V and 5 bases from J, the gap between germline ends came to 14 bases. CDR1 and CDR2 from the germline V gene are MDHEN and SYDVKM. The CDR3 has 13 residues. CDR3 DNA: TGTGCCAGCATCCCCTCGGGGTTGGAGACCCAGTACTTC. Amino acids: CASIPSGLETQYF.

The chain has TRBV28 and TRBJ1-4; D gene ambiguous. The CDR3 is made up of 14 amino acids. Trimming removed 7 bases at V and 8 bases at J, with 17 bases between. Germline V CDR1 and CDR2: MDHEN, SYDVKM. Here the CDR3 DNA reads TGTGCCAGCACCCTGACCGGGTACCGGGAAAAACTGTTTTTT. The encoded protein is CASTLTGYREKLFF.

A few counts support this clone. The rearrangement links TRBV29-1 to TRBJ1-3, with unresolved D. Trimming removed 7 bases from V and 0 bases from J, with 10 bases in between. The CDR3 covers 13 residues. Germline loops: CDR1 SQVTM, CDR2 ANQGSEA. CDR3 DNA: TGCAGCGCCTTCAGGAGCTCTGGAAACACCATATATTTT. Translating it yields CSAFRSSGNTIYF. Supplemented by reference TRBV29-1 and TRBJ1-3, the full variable domain reads SAVISQKPSRDICQRGTSLTIQCQVDSQVTMMFWYRQQPGQSLTLIATANQGSEATYESGFVIDKFPISRPNLTFSTLTVSNMSPEDSSIYLCSAFRSSGNTIYFGEGSWLTVV.

The CDR3 region has the DNA TGCGCCAGCAGCTTGGAACGGCCTACTACCGGGGAGCTGTTTTTT. It codes for CASSLERPTTGELFF. The chain carries TRBV5-1 and TRBJ2-2; D is unresolved. V was clipped by 0 bases and J by 5 bases, with 11 bases between them. Germline-derived CDR1 and CDR2 are SGHRS and YFSETQ. The CDR3 loop spans 15 amino acids.